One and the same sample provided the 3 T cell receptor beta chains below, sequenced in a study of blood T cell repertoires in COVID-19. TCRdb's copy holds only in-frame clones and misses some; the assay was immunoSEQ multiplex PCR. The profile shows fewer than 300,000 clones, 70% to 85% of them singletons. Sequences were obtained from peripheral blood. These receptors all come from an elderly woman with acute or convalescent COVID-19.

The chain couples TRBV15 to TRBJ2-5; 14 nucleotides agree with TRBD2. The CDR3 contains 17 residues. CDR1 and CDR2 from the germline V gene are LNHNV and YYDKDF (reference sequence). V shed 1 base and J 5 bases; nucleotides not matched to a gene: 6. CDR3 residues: CATSRGGTSGGLETQYF. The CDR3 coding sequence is TGTGCCACCAGCAGAGGGGGGACTAGCGGGGGCCTTGAGACCCAGTACTTC.

Written as DNA, the CDR3 is TGTGCCAGCAGTGAACCAGGCAGGGTGGTAGGCTACACCTTC. This codes for CASSEPGRVVGYTF. The genes are TRBV6-1 and TRBJ1-2; a possible D gene is TRBD1 (5 bases). The V and J ends lost 2 bases and 8 bases respectively, with 15 bases between them. This CDR3 has 14 amino acids. CDR1 is MNHNS, CDR2 SASEGT, per germline.

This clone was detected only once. The CDR3 reads CASKPGGLDTEAFF. In nucleotides, the CDR3 is TGTGCCAGCAAGCCAGGGGGGTTGGACACTGAAGCTTTCTTT. The chain joins TRBV6-5 to TRBJ1-1; 7 positions match TRBD1. Trimming cost V 7 bases and J 3 bases; bases outside gene matches: 8. Germline CDR1 is MNHEY and CDR2 is SVGAGI. The CDR3 has 14 residues.